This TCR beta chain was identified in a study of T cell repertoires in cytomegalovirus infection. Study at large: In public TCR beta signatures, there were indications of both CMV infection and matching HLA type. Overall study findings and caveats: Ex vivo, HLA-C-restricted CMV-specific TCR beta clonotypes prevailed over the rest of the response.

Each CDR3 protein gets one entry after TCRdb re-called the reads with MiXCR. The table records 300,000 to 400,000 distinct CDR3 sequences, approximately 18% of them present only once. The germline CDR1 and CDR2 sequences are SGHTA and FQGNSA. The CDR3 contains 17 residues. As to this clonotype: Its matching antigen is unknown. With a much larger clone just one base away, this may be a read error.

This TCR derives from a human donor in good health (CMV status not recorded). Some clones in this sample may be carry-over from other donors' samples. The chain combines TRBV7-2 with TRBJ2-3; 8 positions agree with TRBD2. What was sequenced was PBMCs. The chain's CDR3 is CASSLRAGVPSTNTQYF. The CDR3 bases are TGTGCCAGCAGCTTACGAGCGGGGGTTCCGAGCACAAATACGCAGTATTTT.